Listed below are T cell receptor beta chains from one sample, sequenced in a study of memory CD4+ T cells and cytomegalovirus serostatus. TCRdb's copy holds only in-frame clones and misses some; the assay was immunoSEQ multiplex PCR. The sample carries around 60,000 clones, 82% recorded once. What was sequenced was memory CD4+ T cells from blood. These receptors were taken from an adult in good health and CMV-seronegative. Some clones in this sample may be carry-over from other donors' samples. CDR3s leave out the opening cysteine and the closing phenylalanine or tryptophan. The order of the fields is V gene, CDR3 protein.

v_call: TRBV2; cdr3_aa: AGTGTRRTDTQY
v_call: TRBV28; cdr3_aa: ATERDSYEQY
v_call: TRBV10-3; cdr3_aa: AISGTGNREQY
v_call: TRBV9; cdr3_aa: ASSVTTTTGGIYNEQF
v_call: TRBV5-5; cdr3_aa: ASSLAVATNEKLF
v_call: TRBV5-1; cdr3_aa: ASSLLDRDHNEQF
v_call: TRBV30; cdr3_aa: AWSGESNQPQH
v_call: TRBV30; cdr3_aa: AWSAIKLEGNQPQH
v_call: TRBV11-2; cdr3_aa: ASGFREAEY
v_call: TRBV6-5; cdr3_aa: ASSSWTSGRYEQY
v_call: TRBV5-1; cdr3_aa: ASSTTSGSGNEQF
v_call: TRBV11-3; cdr3_aa: ASRLDRAGELF
v_call: TRBV7-2; cdr3_aa: ASSLGYSSYNEQF
v_call: TRBV7-6; cdr3_aa: ASSRQGAGYNSPLH
v_call: TRBV30; cdr3_aa: AWSRIDEQF
v_call: TRBV4-1; cdr3_aa: ASSHNRGLT
v_call: TRBV6-5; cdr3_aa: ASSSLVGGYT
v_call: TRBV6-1; cdr3_aa: ASPDGNGYGEQF
v_call: TRBV30; cdr3_aa: AWSLGINYGYT
v_call: TRBV2; cdr3_aa: ASTGLIPYEQY
v_call: TRBV6-6; cdr3_aa: ASRASGMGANVLT
v_call: TRBV5-4; cdr3_aa: ASSLQGARAEAF